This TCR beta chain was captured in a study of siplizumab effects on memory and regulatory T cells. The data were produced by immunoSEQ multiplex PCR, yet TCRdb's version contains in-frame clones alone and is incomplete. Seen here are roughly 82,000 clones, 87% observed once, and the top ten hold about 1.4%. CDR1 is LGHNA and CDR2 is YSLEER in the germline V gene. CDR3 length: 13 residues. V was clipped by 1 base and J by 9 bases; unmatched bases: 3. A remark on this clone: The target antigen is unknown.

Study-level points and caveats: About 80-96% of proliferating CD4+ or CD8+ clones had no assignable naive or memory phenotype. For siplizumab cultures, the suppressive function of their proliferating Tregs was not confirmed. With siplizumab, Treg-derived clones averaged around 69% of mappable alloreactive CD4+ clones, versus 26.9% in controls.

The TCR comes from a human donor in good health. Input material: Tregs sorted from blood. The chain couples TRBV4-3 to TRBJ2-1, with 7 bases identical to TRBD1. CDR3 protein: CASSQAGGLEQFF. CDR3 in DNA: TGCGCCAGCAGCCAAGCAGGGGGTCTTGAGCAGTTCTTC.